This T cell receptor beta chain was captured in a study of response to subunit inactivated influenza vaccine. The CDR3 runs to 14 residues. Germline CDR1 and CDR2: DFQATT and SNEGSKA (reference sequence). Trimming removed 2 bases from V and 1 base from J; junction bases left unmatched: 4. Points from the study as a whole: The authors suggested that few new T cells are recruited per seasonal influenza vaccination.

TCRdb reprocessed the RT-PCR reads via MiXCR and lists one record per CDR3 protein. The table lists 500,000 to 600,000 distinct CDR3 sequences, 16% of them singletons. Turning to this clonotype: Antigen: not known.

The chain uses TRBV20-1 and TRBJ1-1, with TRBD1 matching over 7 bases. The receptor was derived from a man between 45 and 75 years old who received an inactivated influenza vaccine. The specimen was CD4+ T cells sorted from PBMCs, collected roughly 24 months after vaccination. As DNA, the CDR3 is TGCAGTGCTAGAATAGGGGGCCCGAACACTGAAGCTTTCTTT. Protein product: CSARIGGPNTEAFF.